The 23 T cell receptor beta chains below were found in one sample sequenced in a study of blood T cell repertoires in COVID-19. TCRdb's copy holds only in-frame clones and misses some; the assay was immunoSEQ multiplex PCR. The repertoire holds roughly 240,000 clones, with approximately 85% as singletons. Sequenced: peripheral blood. These receptors were obtained from a woman in her 70s with acute or convalescent COVID-19.

This clone was detected a few times. The chain combines TRBV10-1 with TRBJ2-2; perhaps TRBD1 as D (5 bases). Trimming pared 4 bases from V and 5 bases from J, leaving 11 bases between. Germline values: CDR1 WNHNN, CDR2 SYGVQD (reference sequence). The CDR3 consists of 14 residues. CDR3: CASSAQGGTGELFF. The CDR3 coding sequence is TGCGCCAGCAGTGCTCAGGGTGGAACCGGGGAGCTGTTTTTT.

V gene TRBV7-9 combines with J gene TRBJ1-2; weak D call: TRBD1 (5 bases). In germline, CDR1 is SEHNR, CDR2 FQNEAQ (reference sequence). The CDR3 runs to 13 residues. V was cut by 5 bases and J by 8 bases, with 15 bases left in between. For the CDR3, the DNA is TGTGCCAGCAGCCGGAGCGGGGGAGGCGGCTACACCTTC. The encoded protein is CASSRSGGGGYTF.

The genes are TRBV19 and TRBJ1-1, with a weak D call TRBD1 (6 bases). CDR1 LNHDA and CDR2 SQIVND come from the germline V gene (reference sequence). Trimming removed 5 bases from V and 10 bases from J, with 20 bases in between. CDR3 length: 14 amino acids. CDR3 DNA sequence: TGTGCCAGTAGTCTTGCGGGGGGCTCGCACAGAGCTTTCTTT. It specifies CASSLAGGSHRAFF.

V gene TRBV6-5 combines with J gene TRBJ1-1; a weak D match, TRBD1 (6 bases). Trimming shortened V by 8 bases and J by 5 bases, and 15 bases separated the two germline ends. CDR1 and CDR2 from the germline V gene are MNHEY and SVGAGI. There are 13 residues in the CDR3. The CDR3 coding sequence is TGTGCCAGCTGCAAGGGGGTCTATACTGAAGCTTTCTTT. Amino acids: CASCKGVYTEAFF.

The V call is TRBV4-3, the J call TRBJ2-3; a possible D gene is TRBD2 (5 bases). Trimming removed 4 bases at V and 5 bases at J, with 13 bases between. Per the germline V gene, CDR1 is LGHNA and CDR2 is YSLEER. The CDR3 runs 14 residues. For the CDR3, the DNA is TGCGCCAGCAGCCCCCTCGGAGAGGGAGATACGCAGTATTTT. Its translation is CASSPLGEGDTQYF.

This chain links TRBV9 with TRBJ1-3; maybe TRBD1 (6 bases). V lost 4 bases and J 2 bases, leaving 10 bases between the germline ends. Germline V gene lookup returns CDR1 SGDLS and CDR2 YYNGEE. This CDR3 has 14 amino acids. The CDR3 nucleotides read TGTGCCAGCAGCAACAGGGCTACTGGAAACACCATATATTTT. Protein: CASSNRATGNTIYF.

CDR3 sequence: CASSRLRDTSGNTIYF. CDR3 nucleotide sequence: TGTGCCAGCAGCCGGCTCAGGGACACCTCTGGAAACACCATATATTTT. This chain joins TRBV5-6 and TRBJ1-3, with a tentative D call TRBD1 (6 bases). Germline values: CDR1 SGHDT, CDR2 YYEEEE. This CDR3 contains 16 residues. Trimming stripped 4 bases from V and 0 bases from J, with 14 bases between.

The V and J genes are TRBV7-9 and TRBJ1-3, with TRBD1 as a possible D gene (6 bases). The CDR3 spans 16 residues. The V gene lost 1 base and the J gene lost 5 bases, with 15 bases spanning the gap. The V gene's germline CDR1 is SEHNR and CDR2 FQNEAQ (reference sequence). CDR3 in amino acids: CASSLGATGGRNTIYF. CDR3 coding DNA: TGTGCCAGCAGCTTAGGCGCTACGGGGGGCAGAAACACCATATATTTT.

The chain is built from TRBV29-1 and TRBJ2-1; 8 bases line up with TRBD2. This CDR3 has 15 residues. CDR1 and CDR2 from the germline V gene are SQVTM and ANQGSEA. V shed 1 base and J 8 bases; nucleotides not matched to a gene: 10. CDR3 in amino acids: CSVEATGRGGDEQFF. In nucleotides, the CDR3 is TGCAGCGTTGAAGCCACCGGTCGGGGGGGCGATGAGCAGTTCTTC.

This rearrangement joins TRBV15 to TRBJ2-7, with 9 bases aligning to TRBD1. The CDR3 extends over 16 amino acids. With V trimmed by 0 bases and J by 3 bases, 6 bases remained unmatched. Germline V gene sequence: CDR1 LNHNV, CDR2 YYDKDF (reference sequence). The CDR3 region has the DNA TGTGCCACCAGCAGAGATTGGGGGGGACAGGGCTACGAGCAGTACTTC. Translation gives CATSRDWGGQGYEQYF.

The chain links TRBV19 to TRBJ2-3; a possible D gene is TRBD2 (7 bases). Trimming pared 5 bases from V and 3 bases from J, leaving 12 bases between. Per the germline V gene, CDR1 is LNHDA and CDR2 is SQIVND (reference sequence). The CDR3 is 14 residues long. CDR3 nucleotides: TGTGCCAGTAGTGCACAGGGAGGGACAGATACGCAGTATTTT. As protein: CASSAQGGTDTQYF. The full variable domain, its missing parts supplied by reference TRBV19 and TRBJ2-3, is DGGITQSPKYLFRKEGQNVTLSCEQNLNHDAMYWYRQDPGQGLRLIYYSQIVNDFQKGDIAEGYSVSREKKESFPLTVTSAQKNPTAFYLCASSAQGGTDTQYFGPGTRLTVL.

This chain uses TRBV11-2 with TRBJ1-2; D is ambiguous. Germline lookup yields CDR1 SGHAT and CDR2 FQNNGV. This CDR3 has 15 amino acids. V lost 4 bases to trimming and J lost 3 bases, with 15 bases between them. This CDR3 reads CASSSEVGRDYGYTF. The CDR3 coding sequence is TGTGCCAGCAGCTCCGAGGTAGGGAGGGACTATGGCTACACCTTC.

The chain is built from TRBV20-1 and TRBJ1-2; D might be TRBD1 (6 bases). The CDR3 runs to 11 residues. The V gene lost 5 bases and the J gene lost 6 bases, with 10 bases spanning the gap. Germline V gene data show CDR1 as DFQATT and CDR2 as SNEGSKA (reference sequence). CDR3 nucleotide sequence: TGCAGTGCTGTAGGGGGAGATGGCTACACCTTC. Amino acids: CSAVGGDGYTF.

This clone is a singleton in its sample. The chain has TRBV5-8 and TRBJ1-5; 9 bases map to TRBD1. The junction had 4 bases not matched to a gene; V was cut back by 0 bases and J by 3 bases. CDR1 is SGHTS, CDR2 YDEGEE, per germline. This CDR3 is 16 amino acids long. The DNA for the CDR3 is TGTGCCAGCAGCTTGGGACAGGGGGTCTTCAATCAGCCCCAGCATTTT. This sequence encodes CASSLGQGVFNQPQHF.

V is TRBV4-2 and J is TRBJ2-7; D perhaps matches TRBD1 (5 bases). Germline CDR1 and CDR2: LGHNA and YNFKEQ. The V end lost 1 base, the J end lost 0 bases, and 10 bases lay between the germline ends. The CDR3 sequence is 15 residues long. The CDR3 sequence is CASSQVPGRSYEQYF. In DNA form, the CDR3 reads TGTGCCAGCAGCCAAGTCCCAGGGCGCTCCTACGAGCAGTACTTC.

The rearrangement links TRBV27 to TRBJ1-6, with TRBD1 identical over 8 bases. The V gene end was trimmed by 3 bases and the J gene end by 9 bases; junction bases not matched to a gene: 7. The CDR3 has 15 residues. Germline CDR1 is MNHEY and CDR2 is SMNVEV (reference sequence). CDR3 in DNA: TGTGCCAGCAGTTTTTCGACAGGGGTCATTTCACCCCTCCACTTT. Translated, it gives CASSFSTGVISPLHF.

The chain uses TRBV5-1 and TRBJ2-1, with TRBD1 identical over 7 bases. The CDR3 spans 13 residues. The germline gives CDR1 SGHRS, CDR2 YFSETQ. V gave up 4 bases and J gave up 10 bases; unmatched junction bases: 8. This CDR3 is CASSPGTAYEQFF. The DNA of the CDR3 is TGCGCCAGCAGCCCCGGGACAGCCTACGAGCAGTTCTTC. The full variable domain, completed using reference TRBV5-1 and TRBJ2-1, is KAGVTQTPRYLIKTRGQQVTLSCSPISGHRSVSWYQQTPGQGLQFLFEYFSETQRNKGNFPGRFSGRQFSNSRSEMNVSTLELGDSALYLCASSPGTAYEQFFGPGTRLTVL.

The chain combines TRBV5-1 with TRBJ1-3; the match to TRBD1 covers 10 bases. CDR3 length: 15 residues. The ends lost 4 bases at V and 8 bases at J; junction bases unmatched: 9. CDR1 and CDR2 from the germline V gene are SGHRS and YFSETQ. The CDR3 DNA follows: TGCGCCAGCAGCGCGGGACAGGGGACGGGGGACACCATATATTTT. Its protein product is CASSAGQGTGDTIYF.

The chain carries TRBV10-1 and TRBJ2-3, with 9 bases matching TRBD2. There are 15 residues in the CDR3. Trimming cost V 3 bases and J 4 bases; bases outside gene matches: 5. Germline V gives CDR1 WNHNN, CDR2 SYGVQD (reference sequence). The CDR3 DNA reads TGCGCCAGCAGTGACTCGGGACTAGCTTCAGATACGCAGTATTTT. It specifies CASSDSGLASDTQYF.

V gene TRBV9 combines with J gene TRBJ2-1; no reliable D call. This CDR3 spans 13 amino acids. Germline-derived CDR1 and CDR2 are SGDLS and YYNGEE. V lost 1 base, J lost 8 bases, and 10 bases lay in between. The CDR3 DNA reads as TGTGCCAGCAGCGTAATTCCTCCCGATGAGCAGTTCTTC. Its translation is CASSVIPPDEQFF.

The gene calls are TRBV14 and TRBJ1-6; 7 bases agree with TRBD1. The germline CDR1 and CDR2 sequences are SGHDN and FVKESK. The V segment lost 0 bases and the J segment 9 bases; nucleotides outside the gene matches: 2. The CDR3 has 14 amino acids. CDR3 nucleotides: TGTGCCAGCAGCCAAGAAACAGGGGCTTCACCCCTCCACTTT. This encodes CASSQETGASPLHF.

This clone was picked up a small number of times. V and J are TRBV2 and TRBJ1-1; a weak D match, TRBD1 (6 bases). The CDR3 has 15 amino acids. V lost 7 bases and J lost 10, with 25 bases in between. CDR1 is SNHLY, CDR2 FYNNEI, per germline. In DNA, the CDR3 is TGTGCCAGCACCCGAGGACAGCGATGGGACCCTGGAGCTTTCTTT. Amino acids: CASTRGQRWDPGAFF. Full variable domain (missing parts from reference TRBV2 and TRBJ1-1): EPEVTQTPSHQVTQMGQEVILRCVPISNHLYFYWYRQILGQKVEFLVSFYNNEISEKSEIFDDQFSVERPDGSNFTLKIRSTKLEDSAMYFCASTRGQRWDPGAFFGQGTRLTVV.

This clone was observed once. The chain has TRBV7-2 and TRBJ2-3, with TRBD2 matching 13 bases. After removal of 0 bases from V and 4 bases from J, the junction contained 1 base not matched to a gene. CDR3 length equals 16 residues. CDR1 and CDR2 from the germline V gene are SGHTA and FQGNSA. The CDR3 region has the DNA TGTGCCAGCAGCTTAGCCGGGACTAGCGGGGCAGATACGCAGTATTTT. Translated: CASSLAGTSGADTQYF.